This T cell receptor (beta chain) was observed in a study of blood T cell repertoires in COVID-19. Whole-study context: Researchers got acute and convalescent COVID-19 samples from the United States, Italy and Spain. The cDNA or gDNA used as material had been derived from T cells, B-cell-depleted T cells, or PBMCs.

In the original workflow: How many nucleated cells were present was estimated from reference gene primer amplification. Clones were read by immunoSEQ multiplex PCR, and TCRdb kept only the in-frame ones, dropping some. Clone size and the V and J calls come from that table; the DNA yielded D and trimming. The sample shows about 200,000 clones, approximately 86% of them seen only once. The V and J ends lost 0 bases and 5 bases respectively, with 19 bases between them. This CDR3 has 17 residues. Germline assignment: CDR1 SGHAT and CDR2 FQNNGV. The chain carries TRBV11-2 and TRBJ2-5, with D tentatively TRBD2 (6 bases). Material for sequencing was peripheral blood. The source of this sequence is a man between 60 and 75 years old with acute or convalescent COVID-19. This chain's CDR3 is CASSLEAGSSRWETQYF. CDR3 in DNA: TGTGCCAGCAGCTTAGAGGCGGGGTCCTCGAGGTGGGAGACCCAGTACTTC.